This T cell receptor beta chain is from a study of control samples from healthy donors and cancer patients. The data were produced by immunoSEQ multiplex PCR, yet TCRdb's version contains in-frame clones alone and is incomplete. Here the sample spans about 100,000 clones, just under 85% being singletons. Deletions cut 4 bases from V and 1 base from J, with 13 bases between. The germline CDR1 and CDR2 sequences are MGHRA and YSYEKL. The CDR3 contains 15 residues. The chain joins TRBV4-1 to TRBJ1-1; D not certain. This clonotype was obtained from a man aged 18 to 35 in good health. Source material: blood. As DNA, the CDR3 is TGCGCCAGCAGCCCCGACAACGGCCCGAACACTGAAGCTTTCTTT. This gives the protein CASSPDNGPNTEAFF.